The rows below give T cell receptor beta chains drawn from one sample of a study of blood T cell repertoires in COVID-19. Sequencing used immunoSEQ multiplex PCR; TCRdb keeps in-frame clones, though not all of them. The data hold some 110,000 clones, with 86% observed a single time. Sequenced material: peripheral blood. The receptor source for this set is a man aged 35-49 years with acute or convalescent COVID-19. Each CDR3 is given with its conserved first and last residue. A D gene is named only where the DNA matches it firmly. Rows may omit the clone size; those that give it use once, few, many or a size class.

cdr3_nt cdr3_aa j_call d_call v_call clone_size
TGTGCCAGCAGCTCCGGGACACAGACCTACAATGAGCAGTTCTTC CASSSGTQTYNEQFF TRBJ2-1 - TRBV7-9 -
TGCGCCAGCAGCCAAACCCCGGTTGTCGGGGGTCGAGAGACCCAGTACTTC CASSQTPVVGGRETQYF TRBJ2-5 - TRBV4-1 -
TGTGCCACTCGACAGGGTGTTGAAATCACTGAAGCTTTCTTT CATRQGVEITEAFF TRBJ1-1 TRBD1 TRBV10-3 -
TGTGCCAGCAGCCCGAGACTAGCGGGAGTTGGGGAGCTGTTTTTT CASSPRLAGVGELFF TRBJ2-2 TRBD2 TRBV14 few
TGTGCCAGCAGTTCCGGTGTCATGAACACTGAAGCTTTCTTT CASSSGVMNTEAFF TRBJ1-1 - TRBV27 -
TGTGCCAGCAGAATCGCAGTGAACACTGAAGCTTTCTTT CASRIAVNTEAFF TRBJ1-1 - TRBV6-5 -
TGTGCCAGCAGCAACGCGCTAGCGGAGTCTTACGAGCAGTACTTC CASSNALAESYEQYF TRBJ2-7 TRBD2 TRBV5-4 few
TGCGCCAGCAGCGGAGGGCTAGGAGAGCAGTACTTC CASSGGLGEQYF TRBJ2-7 - TRBV4-1 -
TGTGCCAGCAGCCAAGGGACAGGGGGAGTCTCTGGGGCCAACGTCCTGACTTTC CASSQGTGGVSGANVLTF TRBJ2-6 TRBD1 TRBV3-1/TRBV3-2 -
TGCGCCAGCAGCCAGGACGGACTAGCGGTTTACAATGAGCAGTTCTTC CASSQDGLAVYNEQFF TRBJ2-1 TRBD2 TRBV4-1 -
TGTGCCTGGAGGCCCGGGGGAAGGTTTAACTATGGCTACACCTTC CAWRPGGRFNYGYTF TRBJ1-2 - TRBV30 -
TGTGCCTGGAGTGTATCGGGACAGAGGCGGGAAAAACTGTTTTTT CAWSVSGQRREKLFF TRBJ1-4 TRBD1 TRBV30 -
TGTGCCAGCAGTTACCGGGAGACTGGAAACACCATATATTTT CASSYRETGNTIYF TRBJ1-3 - TRBV6-2/TRBV6-3 -
TGTGCCAGTACCCTGACAGGTCTCGTCCTGACTTTC CASTLTGLVLTF TRBJ2-6 - TRBV19 -
TGCAGTGCTAGTGCTAGCGGAACCACAGATACGCAGTATTTT CSASASGTTDTQYF TRBJ2-3 TRBD2 TRBV20-1 -
TGTGCCAGCAGGGAGACAGGGAACAATCAGCCCCAGCATTTT CASRETGNNQPQHF TRBJ1-5 TRBD1 TRBV6-5 -
TGTGCCACCGGACAGGGGTACTCCTATAATTCACCCCTCCACTTT CATGQGYSYNSPLHF TRBJ1-6 TRBD1 TRBV7-2 -
TGTGCCAGTAGCTGGGGACAGTTGATAGATACGCAGTATTTT CASSWGQLIDTQYF TRBJ2-3 TRBD1 TRBV19 few
TGTGCCTGGAGTGTACGCGCCGGGGGCTACACCTTC CAWSVRAGGYTF TRBJ1-2 - TRBV30 -
TGTGCCAGCAGCACCCGGACTGGCGACCAAGAGACCCAGTACTTC CASSTRTGDQETQYF TRBJ2-5 - TRBV3-1/TRBV3-2 -